This is a list of T cell receptor beta chains from one sample in a study of blood T cells in healthy people across ages. From the 5' RACE reads, TCRdb called clonotypes with MiXCR, one entry per CDR3 protein. The table lists around 800,000 distinct CDR3 sequences, approximately 48% of them singletons. The sequencing input was blood. These receptors were taken from a man in his fifties or sixties in good health. Both conserved end residues are part of each CDR3. The order of the fields is V gene, D gene, J gene, clone size, CDR3 protein, CDR3 DNA. A D gene is named only where the DNA matches it firmly. Clone size is given for some rows only: seen once, a few or many times, or a class if the clone is expanded.

TRBV7-9	NA	TRBJ2-1	NA	CASSLTTGNSYNEQFF	TGTGCCAGCAGCCTAACGACAGGAAACTCCTACAATGAGCAGTTCTTC
TRBV4-1	NA	TRBJ2-4	few	CASSPTVLSKNIQYF	TGCGCCAGCAGCCCGACAGTGCTCTCCAAAAACATTCAGTACTTC
TRBV6-1	NA	TRBJ1-1	NA	CASSLQDVPNTEAFF	TGTGCCAGCAGTTTACAGGACGTACCGAACACTGAAGCTTTCTTT
TRBV24-1	TRBD1	TRBJ1-5	NA	CATRTRQGQQWNQPQHF	TGTGCCACCAGAACCCGACAGGGACAACAGTGGAATCAGCCCCAGCATTTT
TRBV11-2	TRBD2	TRBJ2-5	few	CASSFTRTRGETQYF	TGTGCCAGCAGCTTTACTAGGACTAGGGGAGAGACCCAGTACTTC
TRBV20-1	NA	TRBJ2-4	NA	CSARDQGTNIQYF	TGCAGTGCTAGGGATCAGGGGACAAACATTCAGTACTTC
TRBV7-9	NA	TRBJ2-7	NA	CASSLGRDIPYEQYF	TGTGCCAGCAGCTTAGGTCGAGACATACCCTACGAGCAGTACTTC
TRBV20-1	NA	TRBJ2-5	once	CSANRVLGETQYF	TGCAGTGCTAACCGGGTTCTTGGAGAGACCCAGTACTTC
TRBV5-1	NA	TRBJ1-2	NA	CASSLAPSAYGYTF	TGCGCCAGCAGCTTGGCCCCCTCGGCCTATGGCTACACCTTC
TRBV2	TRBD1	TRBJ2-1	NA	CASIPGQENNEQFF	TGTGCCAGCATTCCTGGACAGGAAAACAATGAGCAGTTCTTC
TRBV27	NA	TRBJ2-3	few	CASSSVPPGQSLTDTQYF	TGTGCCAGCAGTTCCGTCCCCCCGGGACAAAGCTTAACAGATACGCAGTATTTT
TRBV9	NA	TRBJ2-3	few	CASSVARADTDTQYF	TGTGCCAGCAGCGTAGCTAGGGCAGATACAGATACGCAGTATTTT
TRBV6-2/TRBV6-3	TRBD2	TRBJ2-1	few	CASTTSGGVHGEQFF	TGTGCCAGCACGACTAGCGGGGGGGTTCATGGTGAGCAGTTCTTC
TRBV7-9	TRBD1	TRBJ2-2	NA	CASSLGATGGPTGELFF	TGTGCCAGCAGCTTAGGAGCAACAGGGGGCCCCACCGGGGAGCTGTTTTTT
TRBV4-3	TRBD2	TRBJ2-3	NA	CASSQGGAGAGTDTQYF	TGCGCCAGCAGCCAAGGCGGGGCGGGAGCGGGGACAGATACGCAGTATTTT
TRBV5-1	TRBD1	TRBJ2-7	NA	CASSSTGRNYEQYF	TGCGCCAGCAGTTCGACAGGGAGAAACTACGAGCAGTACTTC
TRBV7-9	TRBD2	TRBJ2-1	NA	CASSQTAGGQQFF	TGTGCCAGCAGCCAAACAGCGGGGGGGCAGCAGTTCTTC
TRBV28	TRBD1	TRBJ1-5	NA	CASSFAGGRNQPQHF	TGTGCCAGCAGTTTTGCAGGGGGCAGGAATCAGCCCCAGCATTTT
TRBV12-3/TRBV12-4	NA	TRBJ1-1	NA	CASGKTRDTITSEAFF	TGTGCCAGCGGTAAAACCCGGGACACTATTACTTCTGAGGCTTTCTTT
TRBV20-1	TRBD1	TRBJ2-7	NA	CSARKGTVYEQYF	TGCAGTGCTAGGAAAGGGACAGTTTACGAGCAGTACTTC
TRBV28	NA	TRBJ2-7	few	CASSKDAGRDEQYF	TGTGCCAGCAGTAAGGACGCTGGGCGGGACGAGCAGTACTTC
TRBV12-3/TRBV12-4	TRBD1	TRBJ2-5	few	CASSFNPGQGRREQYF	TGTGCCAGCAGCTTTAACCCGGGACAGGGGCGCCGAGAGCAGTACTTC
TRBV9	TRBD2	TRBJ2-7	NA	CASSTSSGGAGREQYF	TGTGCCAGCAGCACCTCTAGCGGGGGAGCCGGTCGAGAGCAGTACTTC
TRBV7-2	NA	TRBJ2-5	NA	CASSPSLQETQYF	TGTGCCAGCAGCCCTAGCCTCCAAGAGACCCAGTACTTC
TRBV6-4	NA	TRBJ1-5	few	CASSWGPYSNQPQHF	TGTGCCAGCTCCTGGGGACCGTATAGCAATCAGCCCCAGCATTTT
TRBV2	TRBD1	TRBJ1-2	NA	CASSSQGASQRSRGYTF	TGTGCCAGCAGTTCCCAGGGGGCTTCCCAAAGGTCCCGCGGCTACACCTTC
TRBV30	NA	TRBJ1-2	NA	CAWTIQTGSRQGYTF	TGTGCCTGGACCATCCAAACAGGGAGCCGGCAGGGCTACACCTTC
TRBV6-5	TRBD2	TRBJ2-7	NA	CASSYSYGGVYEQYF	TGTGCCAGCAGTTACTCTTACGGGGGGGTCTACGAGCAGTACTTC
TRBV10-3	NA	TRBJ1-1	NA	CASQKGGNTEAFF	TGTGCCAGTCAAAAGGGGGGGAACACTGAAGCTTTCTTT
TRBV12-3/TRBV12-4	NA	TRBJ2-7	NA	CASRRQATSSYEQYF	TGTGCCAGCAGACGACAGGCAACGAGCTCCTACGAGCAGTACTTC
TRBV5-6	NA	TRBJ1-2	NA	CASSLGLSLRVYTF	TGTGCCAGCAGCTTGGGGCTTTCTCTTAGGGTCTACACCTTC
TRBV19	NA	TRBJ2-4	few	CASSRAKNIQYF	TGTGCCAGTAGTAGGGCCAAAAACATTCAGTACTTC
TRBV3-1	TRBD2	TRBJ2-1	NA	CASSQSSGVSNEQFF	TGTGCCAGCAGCCAATCTAGCGGGGTCTCCAATGAGCAGTTCTTC
TRBV5-1	NA	TRBJ1-6	NA	CASSYTTTGNSPLHF	TGCGCCAGCAGCTACACAACCACAGGGAATTCACCCCTCCACTTT
TRBV2	NA	TRBJ2-1	NA	CASSVQGGGETQFF	TGTGCCAGCAGTGTCCAGGGGGGAGGAGAGACCCAGTTCTTC
TRBV20-1	NA	TRBJ1-1	NA	CSAGYPRKGGTEAFF	TGCAGTGCCGGGTACCCGAGGAAGGGAGGGACTGAAGCTTTCTTT
TRBV2	NA	TRBJ1-2	few	CASSASRGRGDYGYTF	TGTGCCAGCAGTGCTTCCAGGGGCCGGGGGGACTATGGCTACACCTTC
TRBV7-2	TRBD2	TRBJ2-1	NA	CASSPGLAGGRSSYNEQFF	TGTGCCAGCAGCCCAGGACTAGCGGGGGGCCGTAGCTCCTACAATGAGCAGTTCTTC
TRBV11-1	TRBD1	TRBJ1-1	few	CASSLPGTGVNTEAFF	TGTGCCAGCAGCTTACCCGGGACAGGGGTTAACACTGAAGCTTTCTTT
TRBV20-1	TRBD2	TRBJ2-3	few	CSARPGLAGGQDTQYF	TGCAGTGCTAGACCGGGACTAGCGGGGGGGCAAGATACGCAGTATTTT
TRBV24-1	NA	TRBJ2-3	NA	CATSDLGGATDTQYF	TGTGCCACCAGTGATTTAGGGGGGGCTACAGATACGCAGTATTTT
TRBV7-8	NA	TRBJ2-7	NA	CASRSKGSSSYEQYF	TGTGCCAGCAGGTCCAAAGGGTCGAGCTCCTACGAGCAGTACTTC
TRBV12-5	NA	TRBJ2-3	once	CASGLSLSSTDTQYF	TGTGCTAGTGGACTTTCTCTCTCTAGCACAGATACGCAGTATTTT
TRBV4-3	NA	TRBJ1-4	few	CASSQGGGEKLFF	TGCGCCAGCAGCCAGGGAGGTGGTGAAAAACTGTTTTTT
TRBV5-1	NA	TRBJ1-2	NA	CASSFLPGRNRVSNYGYTF	TGCGCCAGCAGTTTTCTGCCGGGACGTAATCGAGTCTCTAACTATGGCTACACCTTC